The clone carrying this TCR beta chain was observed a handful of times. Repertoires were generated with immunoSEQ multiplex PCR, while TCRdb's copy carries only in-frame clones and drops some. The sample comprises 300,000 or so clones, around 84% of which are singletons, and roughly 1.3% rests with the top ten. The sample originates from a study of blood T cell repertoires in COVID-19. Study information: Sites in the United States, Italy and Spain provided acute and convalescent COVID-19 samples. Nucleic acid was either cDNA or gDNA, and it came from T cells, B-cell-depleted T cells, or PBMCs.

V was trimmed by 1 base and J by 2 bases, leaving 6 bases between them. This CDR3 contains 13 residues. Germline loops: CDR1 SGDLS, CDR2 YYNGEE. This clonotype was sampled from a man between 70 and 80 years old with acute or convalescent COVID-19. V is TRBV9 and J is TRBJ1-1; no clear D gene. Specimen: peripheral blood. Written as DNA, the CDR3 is TGTGCCAGCAGCGTAAGCCCTAACACTGAAGCTTTCTTT. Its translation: CASSVSPNTEAFF.